One and the same sample provided the 17 T cell receptor beta chains below, sequenced in a study of molecular identifiers for immune sequencing clone quantification. Each CDR3 protein is one row after TCRdb ran MiXCR on the PCR reads. This table has 250,000 to 400,000 distinct CDR3 sequences, 20% to 25% appearing once. Source material: naive CD8+ T cells from blood, with Jurkat cell RNA spiked in. Subset noted: FACS-sorted CD8+CD4-CCR7+CD45RA+ naive T cells. Every receptor here comes from a human donor in good health. Some libraries in this study had Jurkat cell RNA spiked in.

This clonotype was observed many times. V is TRBV21-1 and J is TRBJ1-5; the table's TRBD1 call for D was not verified on the DNA. TRBV21-1 is reported as a pseudogene. This CDR3 contains 14 residues. CDR3 amino acids: CASSGSRSNQPQHF. Here the CDR3 DNA reads TGTGCCAGCAGCGGGTCCCGAAGCAATCAGCCCCAGCATTTT.

V is TRBV28 and J is TRBJ2-1; the D is unclear. The CDR3 has 10 residues. Trimming took 6 bases from V and 9 from J, leaving 6 bases between them. CDR1 is MDHEN and CDR2 is SYDVKM in the germline V gene. CDR3 amino acids: CASSCFEQFF. CDR3 nucleotide sequence: TGTGCCAGCAGCTGTTTTGAGCAGTTCTTC.

This clonotype was found a few times. V and J are TRBV19 and TRBJ2-3; maybe TRBD2 (5 bases). The CDR3 runs to 18 residues. From germline, CDR1 is LNHDA and CDR2 SQIVND (reference sequence). Trimming took off 4 bases at V and 0 bases at J, with 20 bases between the two ends. The CDR3 protein is CASSREADAGFSTDTQYF. The CDR3 region has the DNA TGTGCCAGTAGTAGAGAAGCGGATGCCGGTTTTAGCACAGATACGCAGTATTTT. The full variable domain, completed using reference TRBV19 and TRBJ2-3, is DGGITQSPKYLFRKEGQNVTLSCEQNLNHDAMYWYRQDPGQGLRLIYYSQIVNDFQKGDIAEGYSVSREKKESFPLTVTSAQKNPTAFYLCASSREADAGFSTDTQYFGPGTRLTVL.

This clonotype came up many times. V and J are TRBV7-9 and TRBJ2-5; D remains unclear. The V end was cut by 3 bases, the J end by 0 bases, with 5 bases between. In germline, CDR1 is SEHNR, CDR2 FQNEAQ (reference sequence). The CDR3 length is 13 residues. The CDR3 nucleotides read TGTGCCAGCAGCTTGGCTAACCAAGAGACCCAGTACTTC. This translates into CASSLANQETQYF.

A word on this clonotype: Since the CDR3 does not end with the conserved phenylalanine or tryptophan, this likely comes from a read error. The CDR3 DNA is TGTGCCAGCAGCTTAGGGGTCGCGACCGGGACTAGCGGGAGGCCGAGGTCCGATACGCAGTATCTT. Its protein is CASSLGVATGTSGRPRSDTQYL. The V gene is TRBV7-4, the J gene TRBJ2-3; 15 bases match TRBD2. Trimming cost V 1 base and J 6 bases; bases outside gene matches: 20. From germline, CDR1 is SGHVT and CDR2 SQSDAQ. The CDR3 covers 22 residues.

Concerning this clonotype: This clone may be a read error of a much larger clone one base away. The chain carries TRBV24-1 and TRBJ2-1; D unresolved. The V end was cut by 3 bases, the J end by 2 bases, with 7 bases between. CDR3 length: 14 residues. Germline lookup yields CDR1 KGHDR and CDR2 SFDVKD. CDR3 sequence reads: CATSDPSTYNEQFF. The CDR3 DNA is TGTGCCACCAGTGATCCCTCCACCTACAATGAGCAGTTCTTC.

About this clonotype: This clone may be a read error of a much larger clone one base away. The chain carries TRBV4-3 and TRBJ2-7; 7 bases align to TRBD2. The CDR3 loop spans 15 amino acids. Germline-derived CDR1 and CDR2 are LGHNA and YSLEER. CDR3 nucleotides: TGCGCCAGCAGCCTGGACCCCGGACTAGGCTACGAGCAGCACTTC. The encoded protein is CASSLDPGLGYEQHF.

On this clonotype itself: Since a much larger clone is just one base distant, this may be a read error. Since the CDR3 does not end with the conserved phenylalanine or tryptophan, this likely comes from a read error. The genes are TRBV5-4 and TRBJ2-7; TRBD1 might be the D (6 bases). The CDR3 has 15 amino acids. V lost 4 bases and J lost 1, with 15 bases in between. CDR1 SGHNT and CDR2 YYREEE come from the germline V gene (reference sequence). CDR3 sequence: CASSLTGTGSYEQYL. The DNA for the CDR3 is TGTGCCAGCAGCCTGACCGGAACAGGGTCCTACGAGCAGTACCTC.

This clonotype was observed a handful of times. An end of the junction does not agree with germline; a read error may underlie this. The V and J genes are TRBV9 and TRBJ2-3; possible D gene TRBD2, 5 bases. Germline V lookup: CDR1 SGDLS, CDR2 YYNGEE. CDR3 size: 15 residues. CDR3 amino acids: CASGVERASTDTQYF. The CDR3 DNA reads as TGTGCCAGCGGCGTAGAGAGGGCCAGCACAGATACGCAGTATTTT.

About this clonotype itself: A read error may produce the germline difference seen at one junction end. This sequence joins TRBV20-1 and TRBJ2-3, with D possibly TRBD2 on 7 matching bases. Per the germline V gene, CDR1 is DFQATT and CDR2 is SNEGSKA (reference sequence). The CDR3 has 16 amino acids. CDR3 sequence reads: CNARDSAGARWDTQYF. CDR3 DNA: TGCAATGCTAGAGATTCGGCGGGGGCCCGATGGGATACGCAGTATTTT.

This clonotype was counted ten times or more. The chain uses TRBV29-1 and TRBJ1-1; D uncertain. V was pared by 5 bases and J by 2 bases, with 12 bases between. The germline V gene encodes CDR1 SQVTM and CDR2 ANQGSEA. The CDR3 length is 13 residues. For the CDR3, the DNA is TGCAGCGTTTCCGATTGGGAAAACACTGAAGCTTTCTTT. Translation gives CSVSDWENTEAFF.

Concerning this clonotype itself: Germline and junction disagree at one end, which may indicate a read error. The chain has TRBV12-3 or TRBV12-4 and TRBJ2-2; D may be TRBD2 (5 bases). The CDR3 has 12 residues. The CDR3 sequence: CASRLNTGELVF. For the CDR3, the DNA is TGTGCCAGCAGACTCAACACCGGGGAGCTGGTTTTT.

This clonotype was observed many times. This chain joins TRBV5-6 and TRBJ2-5, with 9 bases that match TRBD1. V trimming: 3 bases; J trimming: 0 bases; junction bases outside the gene matches: 3. Per germline, CDR1 SGHDT and CDR2 YYEEEE. The CDR3 is 15 residues long. The CDR3 DNA reads TGTGCCAGCAGCTGGGGGACAGGGAACCAAGAGACCCAGTACTTC. It translates to CASSWGTGNQETQYF.

This clonotype was picked up many times. The chain has TRBV20-1 and TRBJ2-3, with 11 bases identical to TRBD2. Germline V gene lookup returns CDR1 DFQATT and CDR2 SNEGSKA (reference sequence). The junction had 4 bases not matched to a gene; V was cut back by 6 bases and J by 2 bases. The CDR3 totals 14 residues. In DNA, the CDR3 is TGCAGTGCCCGACTAGCGGGACCCACAGATACGCAGTATTTT. This codes for CSARLAGPTDTQYF.

With respect to this clonotype: This may come from a read error, since a much larger clone is one base off. The rearrangement uses TRBV6-5 and TRBJ1-1; no clear D. The CDR3 has 15 amino acids. Germline-derived CDR1 and CDR2 are MNHEY and SVGAGI. The CDR3 is CASSTVGGLNTGAFF. The CDR3 coding sequence is TGTGCCAGCAGTACCGTAGGAGGCTTGAACACTGGAGCTTTCTTT.

With regard to this clonotype: A much larger clone lies a single base off, so this may be a read error. CDR3 residues: CSAREPGLGTYQEAQYF. In nucleotides, the CDR3 is TGCAGTGCTAGAGAACCGGGACTAGGGACCTACCAAGAGGCCCAGTACTTC. The chain combines TRBV20-1 with TRBJ2-5; TRBD2 agrees at 8 bases. This CDR3 region has 17 residues. Germline CDR1 reads DFQATT; CDR2 reads SNEGSKA (reference sequence).

This clonotype was detected only a few times. J is TRBJ2-7 and V is TRBV3-1; TRBD2 agrees at 7 bases. This CDR3 has 16 residues. V lost 6 bases and J lost 2; bases outside the gene matches: 13. In germline, CDR1 is LGHDT, CDR2 YNNKEL (reference sequence). The CDR3 loop is CASSESGLAEPYEQYF. DNA for the CDR3: TGTGCCAGCAGTGAAAGCGGGCTAGCGGAGCCCTACGAGCAGTACTTC.